The T cell receptor (beta chain) described here comes from a study of blood T cell repertoires in COVID-19 (dated by TCRdb to about 2020). Study-level background: The collaborator samples originated in the United States, Italy and Spain and spanned the acute and convalescent phases of COVID-19. The prospective study material was composed of cDNA or gDNA derived from T cells, B-cell-depleted T cells, or PBMCs. Subjects who had been exposed to COVID-19, were actively infected with it, or had recovered from it provided the deeply sampled blood TCRbeta repertoires that made up the dataset. A freely available public database, intended as a resource for researchers studying the immune response to SARS-CoV-2, is where the repertoires were released. Samples were obtained from the ongoing ImmuneRACE study (first 160 participants) and from about 1,300 subjects provided by 6 global collaborators. Nearly every sample came with metadata listing a de-identified subject ID, COVID-19 status, age in years and sex. Where HLA class I and class II types were available, the types were taken from metadata supplied by the sample provider, not from assay-based typing. The study at large found these results: The amount of clinical and demographic metadata varied by source and participant and was provided uncurated.

With respect to this clone: Its antigen remains unidentified. Per-base qualities were not stored, and no clone one base away is much larger.

From a lookup of the germline V gene, CDR1 and CDR2 are SGHAT and FQNNGV. V is pruned by 0 bases and J by 4 bases, leaving 2 bases of the junction without a gene match. From cysteine to phenylalanine, the CDR3 is 15 amino acids long. Only the CDR3 portion is preserved as DNA: 45 bases, with reading frame beginning at the first base. TCRbeta CDR3 regions were amplified from genomic DNA by means of the immunoSEQ Assay, a bias-controlled multiplex PCR. The authors' pipeline ran thus. The number of nucleated cells in each sample was estimated from the amplification of reference gene primers within the assay. To quantify the absolute abundance of each unique TCRbeta CDR3 rearrangement, sequence reads were collapsed and filtered. Productive Simpson clonality was computed per sample as the square root of Simpson's diversity index over productive rearrangements. Here the immuneACCESS table is served through TCRdb, limited to in-frame sequences with V and J called. Missing clones are a known gap in these copies; in checked studies unresolved V genes cover under half, and the rest lacks a known reason. The V and J calls and clone size were taken over from that table, and D and trimming were inferred from the DNA. This sample is represented by 150,000 to 200,000 clones; roughly 90% of them were singletons. The ten largest account for roughly a sixth of the sample.

Collaborating institutions collected whole blood in K2EDTA tubes following their own protocols. For TCRbeta analysis, collaborators shipped samples in one of three forms: frozen whole blood, isolated PBMCs, or DNA extracted from either of those sample types. Sequenced sample: peripheral blood. This clonotype was obtained from a man aged 60-69 years with active or convalescent COVID-19. The chain joins TRBV11-2 to TRBJ1-3; 8 bases in the junction line up with TRBD1. The DNA is TGTGCCAGCAGCTTAGACCCAGGGGGCGGAAACACCATATATTTT. Its protein product is CASSLDPGGGNTIYF.